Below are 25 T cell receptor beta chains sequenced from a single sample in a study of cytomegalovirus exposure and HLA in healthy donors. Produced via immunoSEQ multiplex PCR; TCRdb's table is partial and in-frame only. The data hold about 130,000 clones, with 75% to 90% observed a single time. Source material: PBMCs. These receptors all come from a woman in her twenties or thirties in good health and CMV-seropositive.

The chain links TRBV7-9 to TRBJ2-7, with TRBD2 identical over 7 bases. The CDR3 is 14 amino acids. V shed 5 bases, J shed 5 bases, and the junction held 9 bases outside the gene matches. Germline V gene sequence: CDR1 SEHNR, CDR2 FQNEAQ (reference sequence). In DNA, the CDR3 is TGTGCCAGCAGCCCAAGGGAGGGAGGCCACGAGCAGTACTTC. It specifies CASSPREGGHEQYF. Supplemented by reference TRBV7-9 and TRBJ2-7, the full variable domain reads DTGVSQNPRHKITKRGQNVTFRCDPISEHNRLYWYRQTLGQGPEFLTYFQNEAQLEKSRLLSDRFSAERPKGSFSTLEIQRTEQGDSAMYLCASSPREGGHEQYFGPGTRLTVT.

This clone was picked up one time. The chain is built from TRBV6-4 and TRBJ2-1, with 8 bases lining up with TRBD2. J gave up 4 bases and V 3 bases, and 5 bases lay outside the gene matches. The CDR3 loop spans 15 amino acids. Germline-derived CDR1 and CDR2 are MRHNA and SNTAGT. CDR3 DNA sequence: TGTGCCAGCAGTGAGCGACCTAGCGGGTACAATGAGCAGTTCTTC. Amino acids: CASSERPSGYNEQFF.

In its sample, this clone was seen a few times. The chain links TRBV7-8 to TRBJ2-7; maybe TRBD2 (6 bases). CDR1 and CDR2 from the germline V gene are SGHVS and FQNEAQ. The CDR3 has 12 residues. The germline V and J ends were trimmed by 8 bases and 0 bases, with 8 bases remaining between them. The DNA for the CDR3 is TGTGCCAGCTCTAGCGTCTCCTACGAGCAGTACTTC. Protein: CASSSVSYEQYF. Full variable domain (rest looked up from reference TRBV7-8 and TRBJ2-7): GAGVSQSPRYKVAKRGQDVALRCDPISGHVSLFWYQQALGQGPEFLTYFQNEAQLDKSGLPSDRFFAERPEGSVSTLKIQRTQQEDSAVYLCASSSVSYEQYFGPGTRLTVT.

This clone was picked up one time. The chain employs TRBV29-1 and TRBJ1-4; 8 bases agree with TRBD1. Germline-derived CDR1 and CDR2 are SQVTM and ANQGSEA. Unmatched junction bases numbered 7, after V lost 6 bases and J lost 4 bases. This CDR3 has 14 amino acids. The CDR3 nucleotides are TGCAGCGTGTTACGGACAGGGTTTAATGAAAAACTGTTTTTT. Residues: CSVLRTGFNEKLFF.

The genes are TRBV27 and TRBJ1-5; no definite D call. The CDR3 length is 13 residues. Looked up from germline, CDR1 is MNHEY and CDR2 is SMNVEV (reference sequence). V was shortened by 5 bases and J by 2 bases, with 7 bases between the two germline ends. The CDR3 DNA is TGTGCCAGCAGTCCCCTAGGCAATCAGCCCCAGCATTTT. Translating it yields CASSPLGNQPQHF.

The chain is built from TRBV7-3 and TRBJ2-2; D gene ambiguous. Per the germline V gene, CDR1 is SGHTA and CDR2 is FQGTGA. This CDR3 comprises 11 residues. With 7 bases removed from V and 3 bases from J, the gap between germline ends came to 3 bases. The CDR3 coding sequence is TGTGCCAGCACAGACACCGGGGAGCTGTTTTTT. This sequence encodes CASTDTGELFF.

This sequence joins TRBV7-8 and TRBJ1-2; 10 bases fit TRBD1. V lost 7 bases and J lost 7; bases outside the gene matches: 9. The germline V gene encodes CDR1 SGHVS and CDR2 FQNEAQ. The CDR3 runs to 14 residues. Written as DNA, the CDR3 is TGTGCCAGCACCGACAGGGGGCCGCAATCTGGCTACACCTTC. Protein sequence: CASTDRGPQSGYTF.

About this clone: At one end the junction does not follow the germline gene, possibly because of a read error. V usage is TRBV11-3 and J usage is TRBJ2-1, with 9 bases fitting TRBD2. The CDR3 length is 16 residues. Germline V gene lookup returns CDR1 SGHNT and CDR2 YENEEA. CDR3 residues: CASSLDAGGTYNEQFF. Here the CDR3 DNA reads TGTGCCAGTAGCTTAGATGCGGGAGGGACCTACAATGAGCAGTTCTTC. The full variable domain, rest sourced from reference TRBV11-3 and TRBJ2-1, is EAGVVQSPRYKIIEKKQPVAFWCNPISGHNTLYWYLQNLGQGPELLIRYENEEAVDDSQLPKDRFSAERLKGVDSTLKIQPAELGDSAVYLCASSLDAGGTYNEQFFGPGTRLTVL.

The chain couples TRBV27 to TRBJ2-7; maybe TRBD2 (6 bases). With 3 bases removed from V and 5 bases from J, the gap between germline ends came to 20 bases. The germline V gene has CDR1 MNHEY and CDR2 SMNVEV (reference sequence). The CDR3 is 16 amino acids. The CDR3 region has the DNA TGTGCCAGCAGTTTTAGCTCGGGGGTCCTCATCCACGAGCAGTACTTC. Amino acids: CASSFSSGVLIHEQYF.

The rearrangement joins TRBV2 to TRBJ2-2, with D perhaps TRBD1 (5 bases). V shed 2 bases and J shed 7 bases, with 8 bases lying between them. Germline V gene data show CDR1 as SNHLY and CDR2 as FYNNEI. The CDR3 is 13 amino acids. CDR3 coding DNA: TGTGCCAGCAGTGAACAGGGTTACGGGGAGCTGTTTTTT. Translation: CASSEQGYGELFF. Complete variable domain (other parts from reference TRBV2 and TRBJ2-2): EPEVTQTPSHQVTQMGQEVILRCVPISNHLYFYWYRQILGQKVEFLVSFYNNEISEKSEIFDDQFSVERPDGSNFTLKIRSTKLEDSAMYFCASSEQGYGELFFGEGSRLTVL.

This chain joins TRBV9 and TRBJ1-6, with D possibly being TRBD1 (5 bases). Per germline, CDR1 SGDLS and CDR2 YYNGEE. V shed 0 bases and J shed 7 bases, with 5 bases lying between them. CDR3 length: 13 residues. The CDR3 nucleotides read TGTGCCAGCAGCGTAGAGGGGAATTCACCCCTCCACTTT. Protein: CASSVEGNSPLHF.

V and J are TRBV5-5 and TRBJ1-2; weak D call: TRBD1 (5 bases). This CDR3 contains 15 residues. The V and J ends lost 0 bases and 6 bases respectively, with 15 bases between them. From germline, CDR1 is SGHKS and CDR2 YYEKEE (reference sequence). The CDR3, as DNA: TGTGCCAGCAGCTTGGGCCCAGGGAACCCTAATGGCTACACCTTC. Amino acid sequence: CASSLGPGNPNGYTF. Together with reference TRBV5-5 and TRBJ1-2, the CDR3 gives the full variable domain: DAGVTQSPTHLIKTRGQQVTLRCSPISGHKSVSWYQQVLGQGPQFIFQYYEKEERGRGNFPDRFSARQFPNYSSELNVNALLLGDSALYLCASSLGPGNPNGYTFGSGTRLTVV.

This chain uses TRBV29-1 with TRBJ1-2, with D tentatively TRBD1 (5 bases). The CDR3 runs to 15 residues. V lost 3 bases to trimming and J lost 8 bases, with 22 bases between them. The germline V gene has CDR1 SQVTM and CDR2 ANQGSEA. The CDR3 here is CSVETVGTGILGYTF. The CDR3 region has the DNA TGCAGCGTTGAGACGGTCGGGACTGGAATTTTGGGCTACACCTTC.

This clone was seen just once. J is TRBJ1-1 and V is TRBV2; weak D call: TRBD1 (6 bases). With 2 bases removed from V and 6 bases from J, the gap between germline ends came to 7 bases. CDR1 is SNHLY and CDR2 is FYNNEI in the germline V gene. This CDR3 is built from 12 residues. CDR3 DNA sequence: TGTGCCAGCAGTGAACAGGGGCCTGAAGCTTTCTTT. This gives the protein CASSEQGPEAFF.

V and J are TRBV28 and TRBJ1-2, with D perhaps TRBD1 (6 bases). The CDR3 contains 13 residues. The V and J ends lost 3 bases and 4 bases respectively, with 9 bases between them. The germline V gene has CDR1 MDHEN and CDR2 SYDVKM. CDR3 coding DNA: TGTGCCAGCAGTTTGCCAGGGGTCTATGGCTACACCTTC. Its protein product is CASSLPGVYGYTF.

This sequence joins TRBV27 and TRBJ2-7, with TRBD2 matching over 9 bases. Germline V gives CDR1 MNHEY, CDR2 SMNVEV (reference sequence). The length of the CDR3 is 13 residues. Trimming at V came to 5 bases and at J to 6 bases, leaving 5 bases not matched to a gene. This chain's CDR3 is CASSPLAGREQYF. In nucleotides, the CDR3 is TGTGCCAGCAGTCCCCTAGCGGGGCGCGAGCAGTACTTC.

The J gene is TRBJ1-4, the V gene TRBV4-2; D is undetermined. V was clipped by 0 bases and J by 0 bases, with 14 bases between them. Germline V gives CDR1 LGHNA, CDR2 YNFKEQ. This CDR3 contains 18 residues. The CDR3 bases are TGTGCCAGCAGCCAAGATTCGGTTCTAATTGCAACTAATGAAAAACTGTTTTTT. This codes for CASSQDSVLIATNEKLFF.

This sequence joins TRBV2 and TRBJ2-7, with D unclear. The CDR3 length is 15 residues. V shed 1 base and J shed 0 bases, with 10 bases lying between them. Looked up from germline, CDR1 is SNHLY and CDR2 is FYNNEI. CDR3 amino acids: CASSEVTFRSYEQYF. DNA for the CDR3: TGTGCCAGCAGTGAAGTGACTTTCCGCTCCTACGAGCAGTACTTC.

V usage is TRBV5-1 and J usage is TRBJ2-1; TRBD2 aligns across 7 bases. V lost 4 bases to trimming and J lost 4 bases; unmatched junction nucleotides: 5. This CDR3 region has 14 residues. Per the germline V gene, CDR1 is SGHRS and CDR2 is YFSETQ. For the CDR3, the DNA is TGCGCCAGCAGCCCTGAACTAGCGTACAATGAGCAGTTCTTC. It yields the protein CASSPELAYNEQFF.

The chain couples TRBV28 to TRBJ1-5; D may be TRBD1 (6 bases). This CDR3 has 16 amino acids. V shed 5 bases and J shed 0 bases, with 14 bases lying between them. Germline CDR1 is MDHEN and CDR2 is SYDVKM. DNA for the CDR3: TGTGCCAGCAGTGCCCACAGGGACTATAGCAATCAGCCCCAGCATTTT. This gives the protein CASSAHRDYSNQPQHF.

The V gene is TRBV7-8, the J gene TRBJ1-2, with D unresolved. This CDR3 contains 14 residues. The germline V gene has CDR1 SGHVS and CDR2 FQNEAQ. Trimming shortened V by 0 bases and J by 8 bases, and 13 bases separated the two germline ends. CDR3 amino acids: CASSLAPRSGGYTF. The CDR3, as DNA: TGTGCCAGCAGCTTAGCTCCGAGGTCGGGAGGCTACACCTTC. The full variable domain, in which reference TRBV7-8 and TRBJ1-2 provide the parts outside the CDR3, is GAGVSQSPRYKVAKRGQDVALRCDPISGHVSLFWYQQALGQGPEFLTYFQNEAQLDKSGLPSDRFFAERPEGSVSTLKIQRTQQEDSAVYLCASSLAPRSGGYTFGSGTRLTVV.

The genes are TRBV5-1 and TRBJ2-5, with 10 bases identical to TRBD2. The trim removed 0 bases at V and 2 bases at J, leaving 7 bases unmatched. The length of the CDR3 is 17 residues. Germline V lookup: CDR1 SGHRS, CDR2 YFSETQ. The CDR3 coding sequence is TGCGCCAGCAGCTTGGGGCGGACTAGCGGTGCTCAAGAGACCCAGTACTTC. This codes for CASSLGRTSGAQETQYF.

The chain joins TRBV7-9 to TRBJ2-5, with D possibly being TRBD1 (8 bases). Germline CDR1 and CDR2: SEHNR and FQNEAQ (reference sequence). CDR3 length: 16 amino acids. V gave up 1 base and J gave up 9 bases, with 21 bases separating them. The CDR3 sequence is CASSLGAQTGAGAQYF. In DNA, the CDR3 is TGTGCCAGCAGCTTAGGGGCCCAGACAGGGGCGGGGGCCCAGTACTTC. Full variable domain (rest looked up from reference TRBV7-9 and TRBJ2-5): DTGVSQNPRHKITKRGQNVTFRCDPISEHNRLYWYRQTLGQGPEFLTYFQNEAQLEKSRLLSDRFSAERPKGSFSTLEIQRTEQGDSAMYLCASSLGAQTGAGAQYFGPGTRLLVL.

The chain's CDR3 is CASSPGYTYNEQFF. The CDR3 nucleotides are TGTGCCAGTAGTCCGGGATATACTTACAATGAGCAGTTCTTC. The chain couples TRBV19 to TRBJ2-1; tentatively, D is TRBD2 (5 bases). The germline V gene has CDR1 LNHDA and CDR2 SQIVND (reference sequence). Trimming shortened V by 5 bases and J by 4 bases, and 12 bases separated the two germline ends. The CDR3 has 14 amino acids.

The CDR3 region is CSVEEGGYEQYF. In nucleotides, the CDR3 is TGCAGCGTTGAAGAGGGGGGCTACGAGCAGTACTTC. The V and J genes are TRBV29-1 and TRBJ2-7; weak D call: TRBD2 (6 bases). This CDR3 has 12 amino acids. Trimming took 0 bases from V and 3 from J, leaving 6 bases between them. Germline V gives CDR1 SQVTM, CDR2 ANQGSEA.